Listed below are T cell receptor beta chains from one sample, sequenced in a study of cytomegalovirus exposure and HLA in healthy donors. Profiling relied on immunoSEQ multiplex PCR, and the TCRdb table lists in-frame clones only, not all of them. The data hold tens of thousands of clones, with just under 80% observed a single time. Sequencing used PBMCs. These receptors originate from a man aged 25-45 years in good health and CMV-seronegative. CDR3s include the opening cysteine and the closing phenylalanine or tryptophan. The order of the fields is J gene, V gene, D gene, clone size, CDR3 DNA, CDR3 protein. A D gene is named only where the DNA matches it firmly. Where a row states a size, it is once, few, many or the class of an expanded clone; other rows omit it.

j_call: TRBJ2-1
v_call: TRBV5-5
d_call: -
clone_size: -
cdr3_nt: TGTGCCAGCAGCTACACAGGTTACAATGAGCAGTTCTTC
cdr3_aa: CASSYTGYNEQFF

j_call: TRBJ2-5
v_call: TRBV11-2
d_call: TRBD1
clone_size: -
cdr3_nt: TGTGCCAGCAGCTTTACTACAGGGGGCAGCCAAGAGACCCAGTACTTC
cdr3_aa: CASSFTTGGSQETQYF

j_call: TRBJ1-2
v_call: TRBV29-1
d_call: -
clone_size: -
cdr3_nt: TGCAGCGTTGAAGGGACACGGGAGCGGTATGGCTACACCTTC
cdr3_aa: CSVEGTRERYGYTF

j_call: TRBJ2-7
v_call: TRBV10-3
d_call: TRBD2
clone_size: -
cdr3_nt: TGTGCCATCACGGCTAGCGGGGGGACCACCCAGCAAGGCGAGCAGTACTTC
cdr3_aa: CAITASGGTTQQGEQYF

j_call: TRBJ2-7
v_call: TRBV6-5
d_call: TRBD2
clone_size: few
cdr3_nt: TGTGCCAGCAGTTACTCTAGCGGGAGCTCCTACGAGCAGTACTTC
cdr3_aa: CASSYSSGSSYEQYF

j_call: TRBJ1-1
v_call: TRBV5-5
d_call: -
clone_size: -
cdr3_nt: TGTGCCAGCAGCCCCTGGACAGACACTGAAGCTTTCTTT
cdr3_aa: CASSPWTDTEAFF

j_call: TRBJ1-1
v_call: TRBV7-6
d_call: -
clone_size: -
cdr3_nt: TGTGCCAGCAGCTTTAAACAGGGCACTGAAGCTTTCTTT
cdr3_aa: CASSFKQGTEAFF

j_call: TRBJ1-4
v_call: TRBV28
d_call: -
clone_size: -
cdr3_nt: TGTGCCAGCAGTACAGACGGTGCAACTAATGAAAAACTGTTTTTT
cdr3_aa: CASSTDGATNEKLFF

j_call: TRBJ2-3
v_call: TRBV5-4
d_call: TRBD1
clone_size: -
cdr3_nt: TGTGCCAGCAGCTGGGACAGGGGGCACGATACGCAGTATTTT
cdr3_aa: CASSWDRGHDTQYF

j_call: TRBJ1-1
v_call: TRBV15
d_call: -
clone_size: -
cdr3_nt: TGTGCCACATCGCCCACGGGACACTCCTCCACTGAAGCTTTCTTT
cdr3_aa: CATSPTGHSSTEAFF

j_call: TRBJ1-5
v_call: TRBV6-1
d_call: -
clone_size: -
cdr3_nt: TGTGCCAGCAGTGAACCTCAGGGTTGGAATCAGCCCCAGCATTTT
cdr3_aa: CASSEPQGWNQPQHF

j_call: TRBJ1-5
v_call: TRBV18
d_call: -
clone_size: -
cdr3_nt: TGTGCCAGCTCACCACCGGGGGGACATCAGCCCCAGCATTTT
cdr3_aa: CASSPPGGHQPQHF

j_call: TRBJ2-6
v_call: TRBV9
d_call: -
clone_size: -
cdr3_nt: TGTGCCAGCAGCGAAACAGCTGGGGCCAACGTCCTGACTTTC
cdr3_aa: CASSETAGANVLTF

j_call: TRBJ1-1
v_call: TRBV6-4
d_call: -
clone_size: -
cdr3_nt: TGTGCCAGCGGACAGACCCAGAACACTGAAGCTTTCTTT
cdr3_aa: CASGQTQNTEAFF

j_call: TRBJ2-1
v_call: TRBV10-2
d_call: -
clone_size: -
cdr3_nt: TGCGCCAGCAGTCGTTGGCGGGCCCTCCCCCCAAAGCAGTTCTTC
cdr3_aa: CASSRWRALPPKQFF

j_call: TRBJ2-5
v_call: TRBV5-1
d_call: TRBD1
clone_size: few
cdr3_nt: TGCGCCAGCAGCTTGTCTTCAGGGGGCTTGGAGACCCAGTACTTC
cdr3_aa: CASSLSSGGLETQYF

j_call: TRBJ2-2
v_call: TRBV30
d_call: TRBD2
clone_size: -
cdr3_nt: TGTGCCTGGAGTCGGGGACTAGCGGGAGGGAGGGGCGGGGAGCTGTTTTTT
cdr3_aa: CAWSRGLAGGRGGELFF

j_call: TRBJ2-5
v_call: TRBV4-1
d_call: TRBD1
clone_size: -
cdr3_nt: TGCGCCAGCAGCCAACCCGGACAGGGGAGGACCCAGTACTTC
cdr3_aa: CASSQPGQGRTQYF

j_call: TRBJ1-2
v_call: TRBV5-1
d_call: TRBD1
clone_size: -
cdr3_nt: TGCGCCAGCAGGTCGACAGGGGCGAGAAACTATGGCTACACCTTC
cdr3_aa: CASRSTGARNYGYTF

j_call: TRBJ1-1
v_call: TRBV9
d_call: TRBD1
clone_size: -
cdr3_nt: TGTGCCAGCAGGTCATGGGAGACAGGGGTTGATGAAGCTTTCTTT
cdr3_aa: CASRSWETGVDEAFF

j_call: TRBJ2-2
v_call: TRBV4-2
d_call: -
clone_size: -
cdr3_nt: TGTGCCAGCAGCCAAGAGCTATGGTCCGGGGAGCTGTTTTTT
cdr3_aa: CASSQELWSGELFF

j_call: TRBJ1-1
v_call: TRBV27
d_call: -
clone_size: -
cdr3_nt: TGTGCCAGCAGTTTTTCGGGAGGCCAGTTGGATGCTTTCTTT
cdr3_aa: CASSFSGGQLDAFF

j_call: TRBJ1-4
v_call: TRBV30
d_call: -
clone_size: few
cdr3_nt: TGTGCCTGGAGTGTAATCCAGGGCGAAAAACTGTTTTTT
cdr3_aa: CAWSVIQGEKLFF

j_call: TRBJ2-2
v_call: TRBV28
d_call: TRBD2
clone_size: -
cdr3_nt: TGTGCCAGCAGTTTTTGGGGCACGGGGGAGGGCGGGGAGCTGTTTTTT
cdr3_aa: CASSFWGTGEGGELFF

j_call: TRBJ1-1
v_call: TRBV7-9
d_call: -
clone_size: -
cdr3_nt: TGTGCCAGCAGCTTCCATGGAGGGGTTGAAGCTTTCTTT
cdr3_aa: CASSFHGGVEAFF

j_call: TRBJ1-2
v_call: TRBV5-6
d_call: -
clone_size: -
cdr3_nt: TGTGCCAGCAGCTCCCTGGGGCGTGGCTACACCTTC
cdr3_aa: CASSSLGRGYTF

j_call: TRBJ1-3
v_call: TRBV6-6
d_call: -
clone_size: few
cdr3_nt: TGTGCCAGCAGTTACTCCGTCTCTGGAAACACCATATATTTT
cdr3_aa: CASSYSVSGNTIYF

j_call: TRBJ2-7
v_call: TRBV30
d_call: -
clone_size: -
cdr3_nt: TGTGCCTGGAGTGTACAGGTGGAGGGGAAGCAGTACTTC
cdr3_aa: CAWSVQVEGKQYF

j_call: TRBJ2-1
v_call: TRBV5-1
d_call: -
clone_size: -
cdr3_nt: TGCGCCAGCAGCTTACTAGCACCTTCCTACAATGAGCAGTTCTTC
cdr3_aa: CASSLLAPSYNEQFF

j_call: TRBJ2-7
v_call: TRBV5-6
d_call: TRBD1
clone_size: -
cdr3_nt: TGTGCCAGCAGTCCAACCGGGACAGGGAACGAGCAGTACTTC
cdr3_aa: CASSPTGTGNEQYF

j_call: TRBJ1-3
v_call: TRBV6-5
d_call: -
clone_size: few
cdr3_nt: TGTGCCAGCAGTTACCATCGGGGCTCTGGAAACACCATATATTTT
cdr3_aa: CASSYHRGSGNTIYF

j_call: TRBJ1-1
v_call: TRBV14
d_call: -
clone_size: -
cdr3_nt: TGTGCCAGCAGCTTGCGACAGATGAACACTGAAGCTTTCTTT
cdr3_aa: CASSLRQMNTEAFF

j_call: TRBJ1-2
v_call: TRBV6-5
d_call: -
clone_size: once
cdr3_nt: TGTGCCAGCAGAGCATTCAACTATGGCTACACCTTC
cdr3_aa: CASRAFNYGYTF

j_call: TRBJ2-7
v_call: TRBV13
d_call: -
clone_size: -
cdr3_nt: TGTGCCAGCAGCTTAAGGCAGGGAAGCATGGAGCAGTACTTC
cdr3_aa: CASSLRQGSMEQYF

j_call: TRBJ2-1
v_call: TRBV11-2
d_call: TRBD2
clone_size: -
cdr3_nt: TGTGCCAGCAGCTTAGCCGGCGGGGGCAATGAGCAGTTCTTC
cdr3_aa: CASSLAGGGNEQFF

j_call: TRBJ2-7
v_call: TRBV6-6
d_call: -
clone_size: -
cdr3_nt: TGTGCCAGCAGTTTCGACAGAGCCTACGAGCAGTACTTC
cdr3_aa: CASSFDRAYEQYF

j_call: TRBJ1-5
v_call: TRBV19
d_call: TRBD1
clone_size: -
cdr3_nt: TGTGCCAGTAGTGAGGGGACAGGGGTTCAGCCCCAGCATTTT
cdr3_aa: CASSEGTGVQPQHF

j_call: TRBJ2-5
v_call: TRBV28
d_call: -
clone_size: -
cdr3_nt: TGTGCCAGCAGTTCCTATGTCCGCGAGACCCAGTACTTC
cdr3_aa: CASSSYVRETQYF

j_call: TRBJ1-6
v_call: TRBV27
d_call: -
clone_size: -
cdr3_nt: TGTGCCAGCAGCCCCTTAGCGGCAGGGAAAAATTCACCCCTCCACTTT
cdr3_aa: CASSPLAAGKNSPLHF

j_call: TRBJ1-1
v_call: TRBV29-1
d_call: -
clone_size: -
cdr3_nt: TGCAGCGTTGAAGACCTAGGAGCTTTCTTT
cdr3_aa: CSVEDLGAFF

j_call: TRBJ2-7
v_call: TRBV6-5
d_call: -
clone_size: -
cdr3_nt: TGTGCCAGCAGTAAACCGACAGCCACCGAGCAGTACTTC
cdr3_aa: CASSKPTATEQYF

j_call: TRBJ1-1
v_call: TRBV18
d_call: -
clone_size: few
cdr3_nt: TGTGCCAGCTCACAAGCGATGAACACTGAAGCTTTCTTT
cdr3_aa: CASSQAMNTEAFF

j_call: TRBJ2-7
v_call: TRBV5-4
d_call: TRBD1
clone_size: -
cdr3_nt: TGTGCCAGCAGCTCCGGGACAGGGGGCGGCGAGCAGTACTTC
cdr3_aa: CASSSGTGGGEQYF

j_call: TRBJ1-1
v_call: TRBV10-3
d_call: -
clone_size: -
cdr3_nt: TGTGCCATCAGTGGGGCTACTGAAGCTTTCTTT
cdr3_aa: CAISGATEAFF

j_call: TRBJ2-5
v_call: TRBV10-1
d_call: -
clone_size: few
cdr3_nt: TGCGCCAGCATGAGGGACTTAAGGCACCAAGAGACCCAGTACTTC
cdr3_aa: CASMRDLRHQETQYF

j_call: TRBJ2-1
v_call: TRBV14
d_call: -
clone_size: -
cdr3_nt: TGTGCCAGCAGCCAAGATCCGGCAGGGAGGTTTAGTGAGCAGTTCTTC
cdr3_aa: CASSQDPAGRFSEQFF

j_call: TRBJ1-2
v_call: TRBV2
d_call: -
clone_size: -
cdr3_nt: TGTGCCAGCAGTGAAAGGGCCCCGGGAGACAACTATGGCTACACCTTC
cdr3_aa: CASSERAPGDNYGYTF

j_call: TRBJ1-1
v_call: TRBV4-3
d_call: -
clone_size: -
cdr3_nt: TGCGCCAGCAGCCAGCCCCAGGGAGGGACTACTGAAGCTTTCTTT
cdr3_aa: CASSQPQGGTTEAFF

j_call: TRBJ2-3
v_call: TRBV6-1
d_call: -
clone_size: -
cdr3_nt: TGTGCCATAGCTAGCACAGATACGCAGTATTTT
cdr3_aa: CAIASTDTQYF

j_call: TRBJ2-3
v_call: TRBV5-1
d_call: TRBD1
clone_size: -
cdr3_nt: TGCGCCAGCAGCCAGGACAGGGCAGATACGCAGTATTTT
cdr3_aa: CASSQDRADTQYF

j_call: TRBJ2-3
v_call: TRBV27
d_call: -
clone_size: -
cdr3_nt: TGTGCCAGCAGTTTCGGCGGGGCCTTCACAGATACGCAGTATTTT
cdr3_aa: CASSFGGAFTDTQYF

j_call: TRBJ2-5
v_call: TRBV11-2
d_call: -
clone_size: -
cdr3_nt: TGTGCCAGCAGCGCGGGACAGACCAATCAAGAGACCCAGTACTTC
cdr3_aa: CASSAGQTNQETQYF

j_call: TRBJ2-2
v_call: TRBV5-1
d_call: -
clone_size: -
cdr3_nt: TGCGCCAGCAGCCCAGGGGTGGCCTCGAACACCGGGGAGCTGTTTTTT
cdr3_aa: CASSPGVASNTGELFF

j_call: TRBJ2-3
v_call: TRBV10-1
d_call: TRBD2
clone_size: -
cdr3_nt: TGCGCCAGCAGTGAGACGGGCGGGACTAGCCTTAGCACAGATACGCAGTATTTT
cdr3_aa: CASSETGGTSLSTDTQYF

j_call: TRBJ2-3
v_call: TRBV2
d_call: -
clone_size: -
cdr3_nt: TGTGCCAGCAGTGCTGACAGTAGCACAGATACGCAGTATTTT
cdr3_aa: CASSADSSTDTQYF

j_call: TRBJ2-3
v_call: TRBV5-8
d_call: TRBD1
clone_size: few
cdr3_nt: TGTGCCAGCAGGGACAGGGCTCCAGATACGCAGTATTTT
cdr3_aa: CASRDRAPDTQYF

j_call: TRBJ2-7
v_call: TRBV10-3
d_call: TRBD2
clone_size: few
cdr3_nt: TGTGCCATATCCGGGGGGGGCTCGGGGGAGCAGTACTTC
cdr3_aa: CAISGGGSGEQYF

j_call: TRBJ2-1
v_call: TRBV27
d_call: -
clone_size: -
cdr3_nt: TGTGCCAGCAGGGGAGACCTTTTTGACTACAATGAGCAGTTCTTC
cdr3_aa: CASRGDLFDYNEQFF

j_call: TRBJ2-3
v_call: TRBV12-5
d_call: TRBD1
clone_size: once
cdr3_nt: TGTGCTAGTGGTTCCGGGACAGGGCTGGGAGATACGCAGTATTTT
cdr3_aa: CASGSGTGLGDTQYF